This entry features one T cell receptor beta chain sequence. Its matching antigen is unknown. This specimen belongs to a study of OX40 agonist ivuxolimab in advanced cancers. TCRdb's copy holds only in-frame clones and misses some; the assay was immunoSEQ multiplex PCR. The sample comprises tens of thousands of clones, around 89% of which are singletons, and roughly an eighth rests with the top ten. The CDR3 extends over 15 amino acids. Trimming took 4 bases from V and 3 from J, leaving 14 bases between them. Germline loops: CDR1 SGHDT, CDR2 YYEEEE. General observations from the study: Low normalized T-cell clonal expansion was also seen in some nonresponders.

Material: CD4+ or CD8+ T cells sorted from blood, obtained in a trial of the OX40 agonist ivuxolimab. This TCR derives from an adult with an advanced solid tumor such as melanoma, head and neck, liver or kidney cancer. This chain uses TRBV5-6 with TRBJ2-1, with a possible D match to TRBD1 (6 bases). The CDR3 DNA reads TGTGCCAGCAGCCTACAGGGAAGTTTCTACAATGAGCAGTTCTTC. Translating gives CASSLQGSFYNEQFF.